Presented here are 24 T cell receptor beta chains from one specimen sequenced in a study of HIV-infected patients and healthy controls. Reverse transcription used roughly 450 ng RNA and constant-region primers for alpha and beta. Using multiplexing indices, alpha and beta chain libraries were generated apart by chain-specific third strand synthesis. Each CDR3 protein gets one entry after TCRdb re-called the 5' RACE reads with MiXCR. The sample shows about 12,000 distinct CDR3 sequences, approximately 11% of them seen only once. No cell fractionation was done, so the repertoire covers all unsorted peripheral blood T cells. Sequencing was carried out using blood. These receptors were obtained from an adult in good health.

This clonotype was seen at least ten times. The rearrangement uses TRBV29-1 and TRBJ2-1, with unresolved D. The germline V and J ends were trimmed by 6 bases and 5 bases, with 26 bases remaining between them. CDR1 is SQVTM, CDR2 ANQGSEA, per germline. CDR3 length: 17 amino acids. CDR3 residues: CSVPVGKHPLGNNEQFF. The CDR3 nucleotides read TGCAGCGTCCCAGTAGGAAAACACCCCCTTGGGAACAATGAGCAGTTCTTC.

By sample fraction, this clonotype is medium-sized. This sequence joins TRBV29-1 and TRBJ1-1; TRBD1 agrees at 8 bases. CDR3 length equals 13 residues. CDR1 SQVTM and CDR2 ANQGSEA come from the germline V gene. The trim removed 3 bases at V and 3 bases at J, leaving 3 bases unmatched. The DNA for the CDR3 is TGCAGCGTTGAGATGACAGGGGACACTGAAGCTTTCTTT. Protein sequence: CSVEMTGDTEAFF.

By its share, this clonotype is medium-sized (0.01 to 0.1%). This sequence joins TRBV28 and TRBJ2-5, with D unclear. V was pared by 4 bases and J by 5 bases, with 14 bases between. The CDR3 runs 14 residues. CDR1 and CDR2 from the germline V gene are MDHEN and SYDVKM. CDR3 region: CASSSLTDEETQYF. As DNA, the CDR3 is TGTGCCAGCAGTTCGCTAACAGATGAGGAGACCCAGTACTTC.

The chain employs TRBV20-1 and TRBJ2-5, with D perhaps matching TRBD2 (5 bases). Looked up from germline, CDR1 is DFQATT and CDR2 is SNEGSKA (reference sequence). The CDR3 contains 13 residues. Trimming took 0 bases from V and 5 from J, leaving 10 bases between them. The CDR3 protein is CSARDYEGETQYF. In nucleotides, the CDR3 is TGCAGTGCTAGAGACTACGAGGGTGAGACCCAGTACTTC.

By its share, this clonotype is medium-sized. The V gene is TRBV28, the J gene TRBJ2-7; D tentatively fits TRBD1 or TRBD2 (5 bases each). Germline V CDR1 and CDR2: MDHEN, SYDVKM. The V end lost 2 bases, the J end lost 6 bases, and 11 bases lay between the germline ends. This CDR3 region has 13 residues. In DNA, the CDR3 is TGTGCCAGCAGTTTACACCTTGGGGGCGAGCAGTACTTC. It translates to CASSLHLGGEQYF.

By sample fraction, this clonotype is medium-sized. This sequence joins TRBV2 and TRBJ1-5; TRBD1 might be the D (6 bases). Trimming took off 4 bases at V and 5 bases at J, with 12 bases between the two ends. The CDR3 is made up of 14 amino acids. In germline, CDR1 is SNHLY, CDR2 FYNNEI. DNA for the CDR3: TGTGCCAGCAGTGCAACAGGGAGCCATCAGCCCCAGCATTTT. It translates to CASSATGSHQPQHF. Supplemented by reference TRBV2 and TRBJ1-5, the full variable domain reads EPEVTQTPSHQVTQMGQEVILRCVPISNHLYFYWYRQILGQKVEFLVSFYNNEISEKSEIFDDQFSVERPDGSNFTLKIRSTKLEDSAMYFCASSATGSHQPQHFGDGTRLSIL.

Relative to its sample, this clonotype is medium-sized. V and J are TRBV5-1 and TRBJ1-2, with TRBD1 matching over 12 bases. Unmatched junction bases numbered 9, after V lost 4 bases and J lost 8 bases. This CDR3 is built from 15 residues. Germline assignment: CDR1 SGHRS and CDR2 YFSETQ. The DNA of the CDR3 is TGCGCCAGCAGCATTGGGGGACAGGGGGCCCGAGGCTACACCTTC. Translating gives CASSIGGQGARGYTF.

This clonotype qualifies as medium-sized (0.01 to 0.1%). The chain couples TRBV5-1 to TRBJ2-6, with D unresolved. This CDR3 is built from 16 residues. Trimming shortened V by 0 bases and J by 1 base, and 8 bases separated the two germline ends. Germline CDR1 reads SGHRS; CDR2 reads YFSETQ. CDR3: CASSLDGISGANVLTF. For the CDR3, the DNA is TGCGCCAGCAGCTTGGATGGAATTTCTGGGGCCAACGTCCTGACTTTC.

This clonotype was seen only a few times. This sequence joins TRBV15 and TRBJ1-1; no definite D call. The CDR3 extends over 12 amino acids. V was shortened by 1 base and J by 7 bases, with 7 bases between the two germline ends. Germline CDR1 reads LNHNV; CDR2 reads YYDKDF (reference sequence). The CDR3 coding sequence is TGTGCCACCAGCAGAGTAACGGGTGAAGCTTTCTTT. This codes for CATSRVTGEAFF.

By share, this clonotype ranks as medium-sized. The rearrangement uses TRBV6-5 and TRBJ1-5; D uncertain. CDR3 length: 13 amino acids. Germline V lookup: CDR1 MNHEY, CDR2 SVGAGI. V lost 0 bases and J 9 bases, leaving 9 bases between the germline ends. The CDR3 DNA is TGTGCCAGCAGTTACTCGGACCGGCCGCCCCAGCATTTT. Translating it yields CASSYSDRPPQHF.

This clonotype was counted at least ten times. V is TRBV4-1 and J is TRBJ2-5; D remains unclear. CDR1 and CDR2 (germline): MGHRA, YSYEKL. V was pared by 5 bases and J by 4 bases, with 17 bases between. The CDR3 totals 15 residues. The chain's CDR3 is CASSVREREGETQYF. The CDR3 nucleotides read TGCGCCAGCAGCGTGAGAGAAAGGGAAGGAGAGACCCAGTACTTC.

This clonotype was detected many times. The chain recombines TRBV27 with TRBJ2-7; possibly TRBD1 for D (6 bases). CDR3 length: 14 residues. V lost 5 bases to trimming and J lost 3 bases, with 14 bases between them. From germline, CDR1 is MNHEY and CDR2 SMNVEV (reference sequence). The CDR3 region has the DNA TGTGCCAGCAGTCCCCGGGTAGGGGGCTACGAGCAGTACTTC. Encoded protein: CASSPRVGGYEQYF.

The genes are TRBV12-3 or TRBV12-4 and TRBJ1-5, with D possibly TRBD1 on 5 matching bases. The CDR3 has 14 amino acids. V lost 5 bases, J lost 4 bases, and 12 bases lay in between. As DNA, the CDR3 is TGTGCCAGCAGTCAGTCCTGGGGGAATCAGCCCCAGCATTTT. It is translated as CASSQSWGNQPQHF.

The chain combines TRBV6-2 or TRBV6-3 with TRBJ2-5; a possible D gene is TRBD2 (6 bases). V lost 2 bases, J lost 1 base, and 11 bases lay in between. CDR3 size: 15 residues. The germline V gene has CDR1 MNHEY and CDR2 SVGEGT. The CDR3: CASSYVGGTQETQYF. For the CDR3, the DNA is TGTGCCAGCAGTTACGTCGGAGGGACCCAAGAGACCCAGTACTTC.

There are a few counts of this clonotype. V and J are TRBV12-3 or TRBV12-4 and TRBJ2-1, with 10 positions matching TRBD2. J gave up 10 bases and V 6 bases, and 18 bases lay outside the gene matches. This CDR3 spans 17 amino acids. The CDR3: CASRPDLGLASRGEQFF. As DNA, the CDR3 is TGTGCCAGCAGACCCGACCTGGGACTAGCGAGCCGGGGGGAGCAGTTCTTC.

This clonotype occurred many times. CDR3: CASSTSNTEAFF. The CDR3 DNA sequence: TGTGCCAGCAGCACCTCTAACACTGAAGCTTTCTTT. This rearrangement joins TRBV12-3 or TRBV12-4 to TRBJ1-1; no reliable D call. V lost 6 bases and J 2 bases, leaving 7 bases between the germline ends. CDR3 length: 12 amino acids.

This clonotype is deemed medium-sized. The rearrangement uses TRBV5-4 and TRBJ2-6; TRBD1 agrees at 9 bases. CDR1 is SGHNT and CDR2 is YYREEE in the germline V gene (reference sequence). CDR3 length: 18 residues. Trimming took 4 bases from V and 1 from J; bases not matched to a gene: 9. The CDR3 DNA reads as TGTGCCAGCAGCCAAAAGGACAGGGGAGCATCTGGGGCCAACGTCCTGACTTTC. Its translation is CASSQKDRGASGANVLTF.

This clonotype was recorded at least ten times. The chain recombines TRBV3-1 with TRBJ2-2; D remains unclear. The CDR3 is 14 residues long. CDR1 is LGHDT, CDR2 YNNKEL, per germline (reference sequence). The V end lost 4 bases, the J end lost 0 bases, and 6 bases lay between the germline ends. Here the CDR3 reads CASSPPTNTGELFF. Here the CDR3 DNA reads TGTGCCAGCAGCCCCCCCACGAACACCGGGGAGCTGTTTTTT.

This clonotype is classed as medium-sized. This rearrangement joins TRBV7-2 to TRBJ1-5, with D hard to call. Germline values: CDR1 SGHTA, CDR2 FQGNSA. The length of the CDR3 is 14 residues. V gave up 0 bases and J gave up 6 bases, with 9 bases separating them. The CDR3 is CASSLAARGQPQHF. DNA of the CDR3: TGTGCCAGCAGCTTAGCGGCTCGCGGTCAGCCCCAGCATTTT.

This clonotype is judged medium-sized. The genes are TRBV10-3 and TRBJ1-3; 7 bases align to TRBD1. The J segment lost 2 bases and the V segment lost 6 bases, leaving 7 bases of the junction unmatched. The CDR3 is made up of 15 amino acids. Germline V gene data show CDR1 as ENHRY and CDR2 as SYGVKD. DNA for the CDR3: TGTGCCATCAGCACCGGGACAGTGACTGGAAACACCATATATTTT. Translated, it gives CAISTGTVTGNTIYF.

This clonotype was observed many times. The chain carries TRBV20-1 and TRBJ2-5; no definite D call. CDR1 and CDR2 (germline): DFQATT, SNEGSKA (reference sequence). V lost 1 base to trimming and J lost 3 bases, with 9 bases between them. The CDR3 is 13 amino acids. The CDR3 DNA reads TGCAGTGCTAGAGGACCGCAAAAAGAGACCCAGTACTTC. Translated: CSARGPQKETQYF.

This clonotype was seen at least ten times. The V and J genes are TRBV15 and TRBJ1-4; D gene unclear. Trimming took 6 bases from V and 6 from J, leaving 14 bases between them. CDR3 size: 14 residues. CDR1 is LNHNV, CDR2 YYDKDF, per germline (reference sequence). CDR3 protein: CATRSKNGDEKLFF. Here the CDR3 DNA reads TGTGCCACCAGGTCAAAAAACGGAGATGAAAAACTGTTTTTT. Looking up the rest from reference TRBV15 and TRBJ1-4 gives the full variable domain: DAMVIQNPRYQVTQFGKPVTLSCSQTLNHNVMYWYQQKSSQAPKLLFHYYDKDFNNEADTPDNFQSRRPNTSFCFLDIRSPGLGDTAMYLCATRSKNGDEKLFFGSGTQLSVL.

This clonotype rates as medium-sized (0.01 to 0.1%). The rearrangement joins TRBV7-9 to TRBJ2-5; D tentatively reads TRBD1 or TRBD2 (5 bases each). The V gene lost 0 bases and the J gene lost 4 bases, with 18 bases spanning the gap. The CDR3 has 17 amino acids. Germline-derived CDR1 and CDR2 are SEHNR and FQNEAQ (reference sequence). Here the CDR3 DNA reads TGTGCCAGCAGCTTAGCGGGGGTCCGGCCGGGTGGAGAGACCCAGTACTTC. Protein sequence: CASSLAGVRPGGETQYF.

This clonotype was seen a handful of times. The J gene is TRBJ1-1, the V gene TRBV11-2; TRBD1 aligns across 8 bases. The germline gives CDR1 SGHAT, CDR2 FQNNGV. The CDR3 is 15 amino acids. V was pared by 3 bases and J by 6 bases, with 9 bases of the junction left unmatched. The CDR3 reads CASSLSRGQGAEAFF. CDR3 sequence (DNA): TGTGCCAGCAGCTTGAGCAGGGGGCAGGGGGCTGAAGCTTTCTTT. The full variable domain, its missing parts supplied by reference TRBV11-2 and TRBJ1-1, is EAGVAQSPRYKIIEKRQSVAFWCNPISGHATLYWYQQILGQGPKLLIQFQNNGVVDDSQLPKDRFSAERLKGVDSTLKIQPAKLEDSAVYLCASSLSRGQGAEAFFGQGTRLTVV.